This TCR beta chain originates from a study of blood T cell repertoires in COVID-19. The CDR3 length is 15 residues. The V segment lost 0 bases and the J segment 1 base; nucleotides outside the gene matches: 4. Germline lookup yields CDR1 GTSNPN and CDR2 SVGIG (reference sequence). Generated by immunoSEQ multiplex PCR, the TCRdb table keeps only in-frame clones and is missing some. The sample contains 50,000 or so clones, approximately 88% of which appear only once. The chain combines TRBV30 with TRBJ2-3, with 7 bases fitting TRBD1. Sequenced: peripheral blood. The origin of this receptor is a human donor in a cohort sampled during active COVID-19. CDR3: CAWSVYRGGTDTQYF. CDR3 DNA: TGTGCCTGGAGTGTCTACAGGGGAGGCACAGATACGCAGTATTTT.